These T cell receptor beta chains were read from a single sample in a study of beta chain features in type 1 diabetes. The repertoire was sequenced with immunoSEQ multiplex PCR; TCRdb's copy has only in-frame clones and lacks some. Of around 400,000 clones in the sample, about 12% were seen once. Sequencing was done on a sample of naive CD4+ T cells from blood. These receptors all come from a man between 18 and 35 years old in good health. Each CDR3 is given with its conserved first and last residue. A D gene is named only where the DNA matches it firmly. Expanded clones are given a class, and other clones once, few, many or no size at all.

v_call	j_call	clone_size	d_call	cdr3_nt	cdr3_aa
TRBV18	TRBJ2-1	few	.	TGTGCCAGCTCACCCCAGACCAGGCAGGGTGAGCAGTTCTTC	CASSPQTRQGEQFF
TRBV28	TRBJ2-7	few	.	TGTGCCAGCAGTTTCCAATACGAGCAGTACTTC	CASSFQYEQYF
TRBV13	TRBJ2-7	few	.	TGTGCCAGCAGCTGGGGACACCACTACGAGCAGTACTTC	CASSWGHHYEQYF
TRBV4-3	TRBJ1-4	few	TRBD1	TGCGCCAGCAGCCAAGCACCGGGACAGGGGGCGGAAAAACTGTTTTTT	CASSQAPGQGAEKLFF
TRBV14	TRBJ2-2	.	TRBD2	TGTGCCAGCAGCCAACCATTTACTAGCGGGGACACCGGGGAGCTGTTTTTT	CASSQPFTSGDTGELFF
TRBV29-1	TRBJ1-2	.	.	TGCAGCGTTGACGACTCGGGGGTGGATGGCTACACCTTC	CSVDDSGVDGYTF
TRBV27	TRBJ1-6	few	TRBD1	TGTGCCAGCAGTTACGGGACAGGGGGCGGTAATTCACCCCTCCACTTT	CASSYGTGGGNSPLHF
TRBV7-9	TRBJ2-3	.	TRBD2	TGTGCCAGCAGCCAGCGGGACGGGGGCACAGATACGCAGTATTTT	CASSQRDGGTDTQYF
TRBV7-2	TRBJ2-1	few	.	TGTGCCAGCAGCTCGCAGCCGGGGTTCTACAATGAGCAGTTCTTC	CASSSQPGFYNEQFF
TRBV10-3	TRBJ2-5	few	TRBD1	TGTGCCATCAGTACTGGGACAGCTCAACAAGAGACCCAGTACTTC	CAISTGTAQQETQYF
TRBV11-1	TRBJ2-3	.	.	TGTGCCAGCAGTTTAGTTGCGGGGCATAGAATGGATACGCAGTATTTT	CASSLVAGHRMDTQYF
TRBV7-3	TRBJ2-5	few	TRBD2	TGTGCCAGCAGCCTAGCGGGGGCGGGGGTCGAGACCCAGTACTTC	CASSLAGAGVETQYF
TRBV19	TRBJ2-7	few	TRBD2	TGTGCCAGTAGTATAGTGGCTAGCGGGGGGCCTGACGAGCAGTACTTC	CASSIVASGGPDEQYF
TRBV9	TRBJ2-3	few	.	TGTGCCAGCAGCGTAGCCCAGGGCCACACAGATACGCAGTATTTT	CASSVAQGHTDTQYF
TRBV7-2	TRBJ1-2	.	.	TGTGCCAGCAGAACAGCCTATGGCTACACCTTC	CASRTAYGYTF
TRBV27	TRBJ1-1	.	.	TGTGCCAGCAGTAAATACAGGGTTGGCACTGAAGCTTTCTTT	CASSKYRVGTEAFF